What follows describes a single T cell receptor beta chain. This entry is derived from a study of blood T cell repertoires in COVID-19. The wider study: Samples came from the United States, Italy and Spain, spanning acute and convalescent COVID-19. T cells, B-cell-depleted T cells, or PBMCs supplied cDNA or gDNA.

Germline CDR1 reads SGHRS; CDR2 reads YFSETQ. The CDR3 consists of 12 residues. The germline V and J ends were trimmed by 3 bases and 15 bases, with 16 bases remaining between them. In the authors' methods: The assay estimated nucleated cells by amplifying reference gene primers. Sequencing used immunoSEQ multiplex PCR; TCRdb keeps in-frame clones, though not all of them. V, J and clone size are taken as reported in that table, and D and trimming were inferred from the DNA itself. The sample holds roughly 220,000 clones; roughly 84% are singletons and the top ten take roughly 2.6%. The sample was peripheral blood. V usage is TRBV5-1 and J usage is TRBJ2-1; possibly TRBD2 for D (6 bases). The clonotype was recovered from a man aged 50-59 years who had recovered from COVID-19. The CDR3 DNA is TGCGCCAGCAGCTGGGGGGACTCCCAGTGGTTCTTC. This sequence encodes CASSWGDSQWFF. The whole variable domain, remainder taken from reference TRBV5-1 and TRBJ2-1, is KAGVTQTPRYLIKTRGQQVTLSCSPISGHRSVSWYQQTPGQGLQFLFEYFSETQRNKGNFPGRFSGRQFSNSRSEMNVSTLELGDSALYLCASSWGDSQWFFGPGTRLTVL.